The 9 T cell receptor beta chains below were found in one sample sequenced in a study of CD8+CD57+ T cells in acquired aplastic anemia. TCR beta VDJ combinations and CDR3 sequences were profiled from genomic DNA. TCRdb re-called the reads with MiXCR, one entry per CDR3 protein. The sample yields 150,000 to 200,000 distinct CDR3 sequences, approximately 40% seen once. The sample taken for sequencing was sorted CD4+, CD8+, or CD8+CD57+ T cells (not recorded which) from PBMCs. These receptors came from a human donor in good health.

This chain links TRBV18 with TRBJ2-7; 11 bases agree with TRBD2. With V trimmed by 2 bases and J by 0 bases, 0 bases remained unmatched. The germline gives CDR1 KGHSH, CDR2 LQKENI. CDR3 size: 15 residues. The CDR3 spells CASSPTSGSSYEQYF. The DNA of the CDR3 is TGTGCCAGCTCACCAACTAGCGGGAGCTCCTACGAGCAGTACTTC.

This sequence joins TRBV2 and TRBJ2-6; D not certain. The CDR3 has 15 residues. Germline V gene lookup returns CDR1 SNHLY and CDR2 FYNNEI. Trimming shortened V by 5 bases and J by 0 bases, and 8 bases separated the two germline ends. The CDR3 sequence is CASSSRISGANVLTF. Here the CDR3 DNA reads TGTGCCAGCAGTTCGAGGATCTCTGGGGCCAACGTCCTGACTTTC.

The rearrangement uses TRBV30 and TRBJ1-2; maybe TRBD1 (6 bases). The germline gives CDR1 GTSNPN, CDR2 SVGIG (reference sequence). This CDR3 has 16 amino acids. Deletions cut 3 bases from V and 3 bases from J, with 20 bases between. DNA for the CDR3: TGTGCCTGGAGAACACAGGGATGGAGGTACGACTATGGCTACACCTTC. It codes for CAWRTQGWRYDYGYTF. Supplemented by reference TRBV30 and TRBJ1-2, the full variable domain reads SQTIHQWPATLVQPVGSPLSLECTVEGTSNPNLYWYRQAAGRGLQLLFYSVGIGQISSEVPQNLSASRPQDRQFILSSKKLLLSDSGFYLCAWRTQGWRYDYGYTFGSGTRLTVV.

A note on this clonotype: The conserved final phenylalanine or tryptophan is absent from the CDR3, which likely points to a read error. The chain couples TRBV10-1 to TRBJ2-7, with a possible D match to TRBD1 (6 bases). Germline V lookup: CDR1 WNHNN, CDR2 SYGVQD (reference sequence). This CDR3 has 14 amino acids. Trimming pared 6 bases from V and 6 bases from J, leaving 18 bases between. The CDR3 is CASSGQLGTSEQYL. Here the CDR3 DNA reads TGCGCCAGCAGCGGACAGCTAGGTACCTCCGAGCAGTACCTC.

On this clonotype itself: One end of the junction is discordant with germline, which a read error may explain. In nucleotides, the CDR3 is TGTGCCATCAGTATGACAGCGACGAGCACCGGGGAGCTGTCTTTT. It is translated as CAISMTATSTGELSF. J is TRBJ2-2 and V is TRBV10-3; tentatively, D is TRBD1 or TRBD2 (5 bases each). This CDR3 region has 15 residues. Germline CDR1 is ENHRY and CDR2 is SYGVKD.

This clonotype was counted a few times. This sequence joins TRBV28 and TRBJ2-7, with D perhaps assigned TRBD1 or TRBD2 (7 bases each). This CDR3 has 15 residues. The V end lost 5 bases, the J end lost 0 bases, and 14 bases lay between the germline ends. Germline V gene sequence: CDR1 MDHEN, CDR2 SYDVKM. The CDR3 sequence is CASSSGTVGSYEQYF. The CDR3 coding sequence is TGTGCCAGCAGTAGCGGGACAGTAGGCTCCTACGAGCAGTACTTC.

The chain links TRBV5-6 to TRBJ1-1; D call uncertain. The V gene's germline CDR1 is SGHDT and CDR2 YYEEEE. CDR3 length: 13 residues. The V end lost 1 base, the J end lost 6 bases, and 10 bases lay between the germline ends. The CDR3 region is CASSLRHLAEAFF. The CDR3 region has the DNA TGTGCCAGCAGCTTGAGACATTTGGCTGAAGCTTTCTTT.

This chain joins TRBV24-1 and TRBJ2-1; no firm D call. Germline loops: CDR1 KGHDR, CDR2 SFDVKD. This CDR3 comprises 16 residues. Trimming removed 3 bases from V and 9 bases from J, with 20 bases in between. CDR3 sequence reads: CATSDTVPSYISEQFF. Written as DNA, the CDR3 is TGTGCCACCAGTGATACGGTACCATCGTACATCAGTGAGCAGTTCTTC.

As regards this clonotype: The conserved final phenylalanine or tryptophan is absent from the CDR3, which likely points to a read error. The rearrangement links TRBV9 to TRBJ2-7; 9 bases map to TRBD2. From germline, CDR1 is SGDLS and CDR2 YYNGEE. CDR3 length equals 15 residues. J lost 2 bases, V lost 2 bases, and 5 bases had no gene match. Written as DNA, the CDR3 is TGTGCCAGCAGCGTCAGACTAGCGGCAACCTACGAGCAGTACTCC. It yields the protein CASSVRLAATYEQYS.